Presented here are 21 T cell receptor beta chains from one specimen sequenced in a study of cytomegalovirus exposure and HLA in healthy donors. PCR primers comprised 60 Vbeta and 13 Jbeta primers. The assay was immunoSEQ multiplex PCR, and TCRdb's table has in-frame clones only and misses some. This repertoire shows 150,000 to 200,000 clones, 80% found once; its top ten account for about 1%. Material: PBMCs. The receptors here all came from a woman aged 40 to 49 in good health and CMV-seronegative.

This clone turned up a few times. Other DNA sequences in the same sample also yield this CDR3. J is TRBJ1-5 and V is TRBV29-1, with 7 bases fitting TRBD1. The germline gives CDR1 SQVTM, CDR2 ANQGSEA. This CDR3 contains 12 residues. After removal of 6 bases from V and 4 bases from J, the junction contained 3 bases not matched to a gene. The CDR3 sequence is CSVGTANQPQHF. In nucleotides, the CDR3 is TGCAGCGTAGGGACAGCGAATCAGCCCCAGCATTTT.

The chain recombines TRBV5-1 with TRBJ1-1; the D is unclear. Germline V gene lookup returns CDR1 SGHRS and CDR2 YFSETQ. V shed 3 bases and J shed 2 bases, with 5 bases lying between them. This CDR3 contains 12 residues. Written as DNA, the CDR3 is TGCGCCAGCAGCTCCGGTAACACTGAAGCTTTCTTT. Residues: CASSSGNTEAFF. Filled out from reference TRBV5-1 and TRBJ1-1, the complete variable domain reads KAGVTQTPRYLIKTRGQQVTLSCSPISGHRSVSWYQQTPGQGLQFLFEYFSETQRNKGNFPGRFSGRQFSNSRSEMNVSTLELGDSALYLCASSSGNTEAFFGQGTRLTVV.

CDR3 nucleotide sequence: TGTGCCAGCAGCTCACGGACTAGCGGGAGAAGCTTCTACGAGCAGTACTTC. Its protein product is CASSSRTSGRSFYEQYF. The V call is TRBV7-9, the J call TRBJ2-7; TRBD2 aligns across 13 bases. The CDR3 extends over 17 amino acids. Germline V lookup: CDR1 SEHNR, CDR2 FQNEAQ (reference sequence). Trimming removed 4 bases from V and 3 bases from J; junction bases left unmatched: 9.

The chain combines TRBV5-1 with TRBJ2-1; 8 positions match TRBD2. The CDR3 covers 15 residues. V shed 2 bases and J 8 bases; nucleotides not matched to a gene: 9. Germline V lookup: CDR1 SGHRS, CDR2 YFSETQ. The CDR3 DNA reads TGCGCCAGCAGCTTCAGCGGGAGAGAAGGCGATGAGCAGTTCTTC. Encoded protein: CASSFSGREGDEQFF.

The chain couples TRBV6-5 to TRBJ2-1, with a tentative D call TRBD2 (6 bases). The CDR3 is 13 residues long. From germline, CDR1 is MNHEY and CDR2 SVGAGI. The germline V and J ends were trimmed by 6 bases and 4 bases, with 10 bases remaining between them. The CDR3 spells CASRNSGYNEQFF. The CDR3 bases are TGTGCCAGCAGAAATAGCGGTTACAATGAGCAGTTCTTC.

V is TRBV30 and J is TRBJ1-4, with D perhaps matching TRBD1 (5 bases). The germline V gene has CDR1 GTSNPN and CDR2 SVGIG (reference sequence). The CDR3 runs to 14 residues. The V and J ends lost 0 bases and 3 bases respectively, with 8 bases between them. CDR3: CAWSVGAPNEKLFF. The DNA of the CDR3 is TGTGCCTGGAGTGTAGGGGCGCCTAATGAAAAACTGTTTTTT.

CDR3 bases: TGTGCCAGTAGTATAGGGGGCCCGGGCACTGAAGCTTTCTTT. It is translated as CASSIGGPGTEAFF. The V call is TRBV19, the J call TRBJ1-1, with D possibly TRBD1 on 5 matching bases. V was cut by 1 base and J by 4 bases, with 10 bases left in between. CDR3 length: 14 residues. Per germline, CDR1 LNHDA and CDR2 SQIVND (reference sequence).

The rearrangement joins TRBV11-3 to TRBJ1-1; TRBD1 agrees at 10 bases. Losses at the gene ends were 0 bases for V and 11 bases for J; bases not matched to a gene: 6. Germline V gives CDR1 SGHNT, CDR2 YENEEA. CDR3 length: 14 residues. The CDR3 region is CASSLDRTGGKAFF. Written as DNA, the CDR3 is TGTGCCAGCAGCTTAGATCGGACAGGGGGGAAGGCTTTCTTT. The whole variable domain, remainder taken from reference TRBV11-3 and TRBJ1-1, is EAGVVQSPRYKIIEKKQPVAFWCNPISGHNTLYWYLQNLGQGPELLIRYENEEAVDDSQLPKDRFSAERLKGVDSTLKIQPAELGDSAVYLCASSLDRTGGKAFFGQGTRLTVV.

This clone has just one count. J is TRBJ1-1 and V is TRBV27, with D unclear. With 6 bases removed from V and 2 bases from J, the gap between germline ends came to 16 bases. The germline gives CDR1 MNHEY, CDR2 SMNVEV (reference sequence). The CDR3 spans 15 residues. In nucleotides, the CDR3 is TGTGCCAGCAGACCCTTTTGGGCTATTAACACTGAAGCTTTCTTT. This sequence encodes CASRPFWAINTEAFF.

The V gene is TRBV7-9, the J gene TRBJ1-5; D not certain. V lost 1 base to trimming and J lost 7 bases, with 11 bases between them. The CDR3 is 14 amino acids. The germline gives CDR1 SEHNR, CDR2 FQNEAQ (reference sequence). The CDR3 sequence: CASSLDGSSQPQHF. Here the CDR3 DNA reads TGTGCCAGCAGCTTAGATGGGAGCAGCCAGCCCCAGCATTTT.

V usage is TRBV5-4 and J usage is TRBJ2-7, with 7 nucleotides matching TRBD1. Trimming removed 3 bases from V and 0 bases from J; junction bases left unmatched: 6. This CDR3 comprises 15 residues. The germline CDR1 and CDR2 sequences are SGHNT and YYREEE (reference sequence). CDR3 protein: CASSSPRDSSYEQYF. CDR3 in DNA: TGTGCCAGCAGCTCGCCCCGGGACAGCTCCTACGAGCAGTACTTC.

The V and J genes are TRBV10-3 and TRBJ1-5; tentative D call: TRBD1 (5 bases). Germline V lookup: CDR1 ENHRY, CDR2 SYGVKD. The V end was cut by 8 bases, the J end by 9 bases, with 14 bases between. The CDR3 spans 12 residues. CDR3 in DNA: TGTGCCATCCCGCGCGGAGGGGCGCCCCAGCATTTT. It is translated as CAIPRGGAPQHF.

This chain joins TRBV6-5 and TRBJ1-1; D ambiguous. Germline-derived CDR1 and CDR2 are MNHEY and SVGAGI. The CDR3 runs to 14 residues. The V gene lost 6 bases and the J gene lost 1 base, with 12 bases spanning the gap. The CDR3 nucleotides are TGTGCCAGCAGCACGTCCCCGGGGAACACTGAAGCTTTCTTT. Protein product: CASSTSPGNTEAFF.

J is TRBJ2-1 and V is TRBV5-1; D might be TRBD1 (5 bases). From germline, CDR1 is SGHRS and CDR2 YFSETQ. Between the trimmed V and J ends, which lost 3 bases and 3 bases, there was a span of 10 bases. The CDR3 is 14 amino acids. The CDR3 nucleotides are TGCGCCAGCAGCTGGGTTGACAGCTACAATGAGCAGTTCTTC. It encodes CASSWVDSYNEQFF. The entire variable domain, with the rest obtained from reference TRBV5-1 and TRBJ2-1, is as follows: KAGVTQTPRYLIKTRGQQVTLSCSPISGHRSVSWYQQTPGQGLQFLFEYFSETQRNKGNFPGRFSGRQFSNSRSEMNVSTLELGDSALYLCASSWVDSYNEQFFGPGTRLTVL.

The chain recombines TRBV30 with TRBJ1-6; D unresolved. V shed 2 bases and J shed 7 bases, with 12 bases lying between them. CDR3 length equals 14 residues. Germline V gene sequence: CDR1 GTSNPN, CDR2 SVGIG (reference sequence). The CDR3 protein is CAWSPPGRNSPLHF. The CDR3 DNA reads TGTGCCTGGAGTCCACCGGGGAGGAATTCACCCCTCCACTTT.

The rearrangement links TRBV29-1 to TRBJ1-2; 8 bases agree with TRBD1. The germline V gene has CDR1 SQVTM and CDR2 ANQGSEA. CDR3 length equals 14 residues. Trimming took 0 bases from V and 8 from J; bases not matched to a gene: 8. The CDR3 reads CSVEDGQGARGYTF. The CDR3 nucleotides are TGCAGCGTTGAAGATGGGCAGGGGGCGAGGGGCTACACCTTC.

V gene TRBV7-3 combines with J gene TRBJ2-6; TRBD1 aligns across 7 bases. The CDR3 extends over 16 amino acids. Per germline, CDR1 SGHTA and CDR2 FQGTGA. The ends lost 4 bases at V and 4 bases at J; junction bases unmatched: 7. The CDR3 loop reads CASSSDRARGANVLTF. Written as DNA, the CDR3 is TGTGCCAGCAGCTCTGACAGGGCGAGGGGGGCCAACGTCCTGACTTTC. Complete variable domain (other parts from reference TRBV7-3 and TRBJ2-6): GAGVSQTPSNKVTEKGKYVELRCDPISGHTALYWYRQSLGQGPEFLIYFQGTGAADDSGLPNDRFFAVRPEGSVSTLKIQRTERGDSAVYLCASSSDRARGANVLTFGAGSRLTVL.

This clone has only one observation. This sequence joins TRBV5-4 and TRBJ2-5; 8 nucleotides agree with TRBD1. Germline CDR1 reads SGHNT; CDR2 reads YYREEE (reference sequence). CDR3 length: 15 amino acids. The junction had 10 bases not matched to a gene; V was cut back by 4 bases and J by 5 bases. CDR3 DNA sequence: TGTGCCAGCAGCGAAGGGACAGGCGGAACGGAGACCCAGTACTTC. This sequence encodes CASSEGTGGTETQYF.

This clone occurred once. The chain couples TRBV19 to TRBJ2-3; 9 bases match TRBD1. The CDR3 runs to 17 residues. Germline lookup yields CDR1 LNHDA and CDR2 SQIVND (reference sequence). V shed 6 bases and J 6 bases; nucleotides not matched to a gene: 16. In nucleotides, the CDR3 is TGTGCCAGTAGCCAATCGGGTCCGGGACAGGGTGTTGATACGCAGTATTTT. Translated, it gives CASSQSGPGQGVDTQYF. Full variable domain (remainder filled in from reference TRBV19 and TRBJ2-3): DGGITQSPKYLFRKEGQNVTLSCEQNLNHDAMYWYRQDPGQGLRLIYYSQIVNDFQKGDIAEGYSVSREKKESFPLTVTSAQKNPTAFYLCASSQSGPGQGVDTQYFGPGTRLTVL.

This chain uses TRBV2 with TRBJ1-5; D is unresolved. CDR3 length: 14 residues. V gave up 8 bases and J gave up 4 bases, with 15 bases separating them. From germline, CDR1 is SNHLY and CDR2 FYNNEI. The CDR3: CASRGGVWNQPQHF. CDR3 bases: TGTGCCAGCCGCGGCGGGGTTTGGAATCAGCCCCAGCATTTT. Together with reference TRBV2 and TRBJ1-5, the CDR3 gives the full variable domain: EPEVTQTPSHQVTQMGQEVILRCVPISNHLYFYWYRQILGQKVEFLVSFYNNEISEKSEIFDDQFSVERPDGSNFTLKIRSTKLEDSAMYFCASRGGVWNQPQHFGDGTRLSIL.

The chain carries TRBV4-1 and TRBJ1-4; 7 positions match TRBD1. Germline assignment: CDR1 MGHRA and CDR2 YSYEKL. V was clipped by 4 bases and J by 8 bases; unmatched bases: 7. The CDR3 is made up of 14 amino acids. The CDR3 here is CASSRTDRDEKLFF. CDR3 nucleotide sequence: TGCGCCAGCAGCCGGACCGACAGGGACGAAAAACTGTTTTTT.